This passage covers 21 T cell receptor beta chains from one sample sequenced in a study of neurological immune-mediated disorders. TCRdb itself ran the 5' RACE reads through MiXCR, one entry per CDR3 protein. The table has about 79,000 distinct CDR3 sequences, roughly 14% seen once; the top ten hold roughly 6.8%. Source material: PBMCs. The receptors derive from a woman between 50 and 59 years old in good health.

This clonotype was counted at least ten times. This chain links TRBV14 with TRBJ2-7, with D possibly matching TRBD1 (6 bases). Germline V gene lookup returns CDR1 SGHDN and CDR2 FVKESK. CDR3 size: 16 residues. V was cut by 1 base and J by 4 bases, with 17 bases left in between. CDR3 region: CASSQASWTATYEQYF. The CDR3 DNA reads TGTGCCAGCAGCCAAGCCTCCTGGACAGCTACTTACGAGCAGTACTTC.

In the case of this clonotype: This sequence may be a read error, since a much larger clone differs from it by one base. The V and J genes are TRBV3-1 and TRBJ2-7; D call uncertain. The germline CDR1 and CDR2 sequences are LGHDT and YNNKEL (reference sequence). CDR3 length equals 14 residues. This chain's CDR3 is CASSRQGMGYEQCF. In nucleotides, the CDR3 is TGTGCCAGCAGCCGACAAGGAATGGGCTACGAGCAGTGCTTC.

This clonotype was picked up many times. The V and J genes are TRBV7-9 and TRBJ1-1; maybe TRBD1 (6 bases). The CDR3 is 13 residues long. Germline CDR1 and CDR2: SEHNR and FQNEAQ (reference sequence). The V end was cut by 8 bases, the J end by 3 bases, with 13 bases between. CDR3 loop: CASASQGDTEAFF. As DNA, the CDR3 is TGTGCCAGCGCGTCACAGGGAGACACTGAAGCTTTCTTT.

This clonotype was observed many times. The chain couples TRBV11-3 to TRBJ1-3; D is undetermined. Per germline, CDR1 SGHNT and CDR2 YENEEA. The ends were cut back, 5 bases at V and 4 bases at J, with 15 bases in the middle. This CDR3 region has 15 residues. The CDR3 sequence is CASSKRESGGNTIYF. The CDR3 region has the DNA TGTGCCAGCAGCAAACGGGAGTCGGGAGGAAACACCATATATTTT. Looking up the rest from reference TRBV11-3 and TRBJ1-3 gives the full variable domain: EAGVVQSPRYKIIEKKQPVAFWCNPISGHNTLYWYLQNLGQGPELLIRYENEEAVDDSQLPKDRFSAERLKGVDSTLKIQPAELGDSAVYLCASSKRESGGNTIYFGEGSWLTVV.

V usage is TRBV10-3 and J usage is TRBJ2-7, with 9 bases matching TRBD1. Losses at the gene ends were 6 bases for V and 4 bases for J; bases not matched to a gene: 4. The CDR3 has 13 amino acids. Germline V gene lookup returns CDR1 ENHRY and CDR2 SYGVKD. Here the CDR3 DNA reads TGTGCCATCAGCCCAGGGACAGGGTACGAGCAGTACTTC. This encodes CAISPGTGYEQYF.

This clonotype appeared many times. The rearrangement joins TRBV20-1 to TRBJ2-7; 7 nucleotides align to TRBD1. Trimming at V came to 2 bases and at J to 5 bases, leaving 9 bases not matched to a gene. The CDR3 extends over 14 amino acids. CDR1 is DFQATT and CDR2 is SNEGSKA in the germline V gene (reference sequence). As DNA, the CDR3 is TGCAGTGCTAGAAGACAGGGATCGTATAACGAGCAGTACTTC. Its protein product is CSARRQGSYNEQYF.

This clonotype was counted ten times or more. In DNA form, the CDR3 reads TGTGCCAGCAGAGCCCCCAGGGGGGGGTACACTGAAGCTTTCTTT. As protein: CASRAPRGGYTEAFF. The gene calls are TRBV12-3 or TRBV12-4 and TRBJ1-1; TRBD1 matches 7 bases. CDR3 length: 15 residues. With 6 bases clipped from V and 3 bases from J, the junction kept 10 bases outside the gene matches.

This clonotype came up many times. The chain joins TRBV7-9 to TRBJ1-1; D not resolved. CDR1 is SEHNR and CDR2 is FQNEAQ in the germline V gene (reference sequence). Trimming took 8 bases from V and 3 from J, leaving 16 bases between them. This CDR3 is built from 14 residues. The DNA for the CDR3 is TGTGCCAGCGGCGGACGTGCCCTGGACACTGAAGCTTTCTTT. Translated: CASGGRALDTEAFF.

This clonotype appeared a few times. The V call is TRBV14, the J call TRBJ1-1; D unclear. The CDR3 sequence is 13 residues long. V lost 1 base to trimming and J lost 3 bases, with 6 bases between them. Germline V lookup: CDR1 SGHDN, CDR2 FVKESK. CDR3 coding DNA: TGTGCCAGCAGCCAAGCCGAATACACTGAAGCTTTCTTT. Translation gives CASSQAEYTEAFF. Supplemented by reference TRBV14 and TRBJ1-1, the full variable domain reads EAGVTQFPSHSVIEKGQTVTLRCDPISGHDNLYWYRRVMGKEIKFLLHFVKESKQDESGMPNNRFLAERTGGTYSTLKVQPAELEDSGVYFCASSQAEYTEAFFGQGTRLTVV.

Details on this clonotype: A clone one base away is much larger, so this may be a read error. The chain joins TRBV7-2 to TRBJ2-3; a possible D gene is TRBD2 (7 bases). The CDR3 is 16 residues long. From germline, CDR1 is SGHTA and CDR2 FQGNSA. V was shortened by 5 bases and J by 4 bases, with 19 bases between the two germline ends. CDR3 DNA sequence: TGTGCCAGCAGCCCTAGGGGGGGGGCGATGGCAGATACGCAGTATTTT. Protein: CASSPRGGAMADTQYF.

This clonotype showed up many times. The chain employs TRBV29-1 and TRBJ2-1; a possible D gene is TRBD2 (6 bases). The germline gives CDR1 SQVTM, CDR2 ANQGSEA. This CDR3 comprises 14 residues. The V gene lost 7 bases and the J gene lost 5 bases, with 18 bases spanning the gap. CDR3 DNA sequence: TGCAGCGGCGTGACTAGTTCATCCAACAATGAGCAGTTCTTC. This gives the protein CSGVTSSSNNEQFF.

The V gene is TRBV20-1, the J gene TRBJ1-1, with no clear D. The V gene's germline CDR1 is DFQATT and CDR2 SNEGSKA (reference sequence). This CDR3 has 16 residues. Trimming removed 0 bases at V and 0 bases at J, with 14 bases between. CDR3 residues: CSAREGGRRLNTEAFF. The CDR3, as DNA: TGCAGTGCTAGAGAGGGTGGTAGGCGTCTGAACACTGAAGCTTTCTTT.

This clonotype was observed many times. This chain uses TRBV15 with TRBJ2-6, with 9 bases fitting TRBD1. There are 18 residues in the CDR3. The J segment lost 2 bases and the V segment lost 6 bases, leaving 11 bases of the junction unmatched. Germline CDR1 and CDR2: LNHNV and YYDKDF (reference sequence). Written as DNA, the CDR3 is TGTGCCACCAGTCAAACCGGACAGGGGATAACTGGGGCCAACGTCCTGACTTTC. It is translated as CATSQTGQGITGANVLTF.

In its sample, this clonotype was seen many times. This chain connects TRBV12-3 or TRBV12-4 to TRBJ1-2; possibly TRBD1 for D (6 bases). V shed 6 bases and J shed 5 bases, with 25 bases lying between them. The CDR3 length is 17 residues. The CDR3 nucleotides are TGTGCCAGCAGCTTCGCCTCCGTACAGGGTTTAGGGTATGGCTACACCTTC. Translated, it gives CASSFASVQGLGYGYTF.

This clonotype occurred many times. The gene calls are TRBV9 and TRBJ2-7; 7 nucleotides line up with TRBD2. The CDR3 sequence is 15 residues long. The junction had 9 bases not matched to a gene; V was cut back by 4 bases and J by 2 bases. Germline-derived CDR1 and CDR2 are SGDLS and YYNGEE. CDR3 in DNA: TGTGCCAGCAGCCCCCGGGCGGGAGAAACCTACGAGCAGTACTTC. It specifies CASSPRAGETYEQYF. The complete variable domain, with remaining parts taken from reference TRBV9 and TRBJ2-7, reads DSGVTQTPKHLITATGQRVTLRCSPRSGDLSVYWYQQSLDQGLQFLIQYYNGEERAKGNILERFSAQQFPDLHSELNLSSLELGDSALYFCASSPRAGETYEQYFGPGTRLTVT.

Many counts were recorded for this clonotype. The J gene is TRBJ2-7, the V gene TRBV15; possibly TRBD1 for D (5 bases). This CDR3 has 16 residues. The V end was cut by 0 bases, the J end by 5 bases, with 17 bases between. Per germline, CDR1 LNHNV and CDR2 YYDKDF (reference sequence). The CDR3 DNA sequence: TGTGCCACCAGCAGAGATAGACCCAGGGCGAGCGACGAGCAGTACTTC. Its translation: CATSRDRPRASDEQYF.

In its sample, this clonotype was seen many times. The chain joins TRBV5-5 to TRBJ1-1; D is uncertain. The CDR3 totals 12 residues. Between the trimmed V and J ends, which lost 2 bases and 5 bases, there was a span of 7 bases. Germline assignment: CDR1 SGHKS and CDR2 YYEKEE (reference sequence). The CDR3 DNA follows: TGTGCCAGCAGCTTTTTTACGACTGAAGCTTTCTTT. Protein: CASSFFTTEAFF. The complete variable domain, with remaining parts taken from reference TRBV5-5 and TRBJ1-1, reads DAGVTQSPTHLIKTRGQQVTLRCSPISGHKSVSWYQQVLGQGPQFIFQYYEKEERGRGNFPDRFSARQFPNYSSELNVNALLLGDSALYLCASSFFTTEAFFGQGTRLTVV.

The table lists this clonotype with many counts. The V and J genes are TRBV5-1 and TRBJ2-5; D possibly uses TRBD1 or TRBD2 (7 bases each). CDR1 and CDR2 from the germline V gene are SGHRS and YFSETQ. V was clipped by 0 bases and J by 4 bases, with 13 bases between them. This CDR3 has 15 amino acids. CDR3 sequence (DNA): TGCGCCAGCAGCTTGGGCCCAGGGGGGGCAGAGACCCAGTACTTC. It translates to CASSLGPGGAETQYF.

This clonotype was detected ten times or more. The genes are TRBV5-1 and TRBJ1-2; TRBD1 agrees at 9 bases. The germline CDR1 and CDR2 sequences are SGHRS and YFSETQ. Germline trimming cut 3 bases from V and 4 bases from J; bases unmatched to any gene: 4. The CDR3 has 14 amino acids. The CDR3 sequence: CASSSDRGAYGYTF. The CDR3 coding sequence is TGCGCCAGCAGCTCGGACAGGGGAGCCTATGGCTACACCTTC.

This clonotype was picked up many times. V usage is TRBV2 and J usage is TRBJ1-1; D call uncertain. Trimming stripped 7 bases from V and 3 bases from J, with 12 bases between. From germline, CDR1 is SNHLY and CDR2 FYNNEI. This CDR3 region has 13 residues. The CDR3 bases are TGTGCCAGCATGAGGGAAAGGCACACTGAAGCTTTCTTT. Amino acids: CASMRERHTEAFF.

The sample holds many counts of this clonotype. The chain joins TRBV12-3 or TRBV12-4 to TRBJ1-2, with a weak D call TRBD1 (6 bases). Trimming removed 5 bases from V and 3 bases from J, with 13 bases in between. The CDR3 has 14 residues. Here the CDR3 DNA reads TGTGCCAGCAGTACCGGAGACAGGTACTATGGCTACACCTTC. Translating it yields CASSTGDRYYGYTF.